This T cell receptor beta chain is from a study of blood T cell repertoires in COVID-19. Original processing notes: Amplification with reference gene primers provided the estimates of nucleated cell counts. Method: immunoSEQ multiplex PCR; TCRdb's copy keeps in-frame clones and lacks some. V and J calls and clone size come straight from that table; D and trimming were deduced from the DNA. The top ten hold approximately 20% of the sample, which has approximately 210,000 clones, around 80% seen once. This sequence was found in a young man with active or convalescent COVID-19. Input material: peripheral blood.

CDR3 DNA sequence: TGTGCCAGCAGCGTAGGAGACAGGGGGCGAGAGCAGTACTTC. Amino acids: CASSVGDRGREQYF. The rearrangement links TRBV9 to TRBJ2-7, with 10 bases lining up with TRBD1. Germline values: CDR1 SGDLS, CDR2 YYNGEE. Trimming took 0 bases from V and 7 from J; bases not matched to a gene: 4. This CDR3 has 14 amino acids.